The subject of this entry is one TCR beta chain. Its antigen remains undetermined. No base-level quality is on record; no much larger clone is a single base apart. Other DNA sequences within the sample encode an identical CDR3. The source of the sample is a study of blood T cell repertoires in COVID-19 (dated by TCRdb to the early 2020s). Looking at the study overall: Samples from collaborators originated in the United States, Italy and Spain and spanned both the acute and convalescent phases of COVID-19. Where HLA class I and class II types were available, the types were taken from metadata supplied by the sample provider, not from assay-based typing. A de-identified subject ID, COVID-19 status, age in years and sex were almost always included in the sample metadata. The material from the prospective study consisted of cDNA or gDNA derived from T cells, B-cell-depleted T cells, or PBMCs. Samples came from the ongoing ImmuneRACE study (first 160 participants) plus 1,254 subjects from 6 global collaborators. Deeply sampled blood TCRbeta repertoires from subjects exposed to, actively infected with, or recovered from COVID-19 were included in the dataset. The repertoires were released in a freely available public database intended as a resource for research on the immune response to SARS-CoV-2.

Results the study describes overall, beyond this receptor: The amount of clinical and demographic metadata varied by source and participant and was provided uncurated.

CDR3 length: 12 amino acids, cysteine to phenylalanine. The kept DNA is CDR3 alone, 36 bases in frame from the first base. V loses 0 bases of germline sequence and J loses 6 bases, and the interval between the two ends is 5 bases. CDR1 and CDR2 (MNHEY, SMNVEV) derive from the germline V gene (reference sequence). TCRbeta CDR3 regions were amplified from genomic DNA using the immunoSEQ Assay, a bias-controlled multiplex PCR. For the original study's pipeline: The number of nucleated cells in each sample was estimated from the amplification of reference gene primers within the assay. To quantify the absolute abundance of each unique TCRbeta CDR3 rearrangement, sequence reads were collapsed and filtered. For each sample, productive Simpson clonality was calculated by taking the square root of Simpson's diversity index across productive rearrangements. Here the immuneACCESS table is served through TCRdb, limited to in-frame sequences with V and J called. Missing clones are a known gap in these copies; in checked studies unresolved V genes cover under half, and the rest lacks a known reason. The V and J calls and clone size were taken over from that table, and D and trimming were inferred from the DNA. A total of fewer than 450,000 clones appear in this sample, about nine tenths of them only once. The leading ten clones occupy about 12% of the sample.

One collaborating source in Seattle enrolled patients during active infection and followed them longitudinally through the course of disease. Each collaborating institution followed its own protocols to collect whole blood in K2EDTA tubes. Collaborator samples were shipped for TCRbeta analysis as frozen whole blood, isolated PBMCs, or DNA extracted from either sample type. The sequence is built from TRBV27 and TRBJ1-2; no D gene call is confident. Material: peripheral blood. This TCR derives from a woman between 50 and 59 years old with COVID-19, enrolled during active disease. The nucleotide sequence is given as TGTGCCAGCAGTTTATCCGGGGATGGCTACACCTTC. Protein translation: CASSLSGDGYTF.